This T cell receptor (beta chain) was identified during a study of T cell responses to AZD1222 COVID-19 vaccine. Study conclusions and caveats: Spike-specific TCR breadth and depth rose after two AZD1222 doses. In a largely white British group with more females than males, clonal diversity was possibly underestimated.

Produced via immunoSEQ multiplex PCR; TCRdb's table is partial and in-frame only. The data contain approximately 100,000 clones, around nine tenths of them singletons. The CDR3 runs to 14 residues. Germline loops: CDR1 MNHNY, CDR2 SVGAGI (reference sequence). The V end was cut by 1 base, the J end by 8 bases, with 11 bases between. The analysis combined second doses at about 4 or about 12 weeks. Points on this clone: Antigen unknown.

The gene calls are TRBV6-6 and TRBJ1-4; no clear D. The sample consisted of peripheral blood, taken 28 days after the second AZD1222 dose. This TCR derives from an adult who received the AZD1222 COVID-19 vaccine. CDR3 in amino acids: CASSYWQPTEKLFF. The CDR3, as DNA: TGTGCCAGCAGTTACTGGCAGCCGACAGAAAAACTGTTTTTT.